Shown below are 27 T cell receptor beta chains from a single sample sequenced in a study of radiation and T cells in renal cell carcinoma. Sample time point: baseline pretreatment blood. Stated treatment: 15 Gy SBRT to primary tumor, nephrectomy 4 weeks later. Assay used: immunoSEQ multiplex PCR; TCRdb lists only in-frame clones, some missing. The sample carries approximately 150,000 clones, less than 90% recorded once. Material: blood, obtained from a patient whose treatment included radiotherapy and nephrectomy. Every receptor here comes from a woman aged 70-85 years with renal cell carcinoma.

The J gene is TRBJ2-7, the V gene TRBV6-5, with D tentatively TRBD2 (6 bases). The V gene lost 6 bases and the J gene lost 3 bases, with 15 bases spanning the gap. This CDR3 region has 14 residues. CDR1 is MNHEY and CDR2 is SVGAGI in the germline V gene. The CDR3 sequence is CASSPRAGSYEQYF. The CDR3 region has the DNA TGTGCCAGCAGCCCACGGGCGGGGAGCTACGAGCAGTACTTC.

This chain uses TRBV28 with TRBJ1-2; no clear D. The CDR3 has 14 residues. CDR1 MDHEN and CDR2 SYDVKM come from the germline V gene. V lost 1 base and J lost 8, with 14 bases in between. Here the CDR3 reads CASSLSDRGWGYTF. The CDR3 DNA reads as TGTGCCAGCAGTTTATCCGACCGAGGCTGGGGCTACACCTTC.

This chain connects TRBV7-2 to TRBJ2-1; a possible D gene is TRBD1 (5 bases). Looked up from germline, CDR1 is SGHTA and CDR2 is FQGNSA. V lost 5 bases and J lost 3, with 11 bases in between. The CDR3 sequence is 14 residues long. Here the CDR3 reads CASSPRTIYNEQFF. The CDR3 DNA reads TGTGCCAGCAGCCCGCGGACAATCTACAATGAGCAGTTCTTC.

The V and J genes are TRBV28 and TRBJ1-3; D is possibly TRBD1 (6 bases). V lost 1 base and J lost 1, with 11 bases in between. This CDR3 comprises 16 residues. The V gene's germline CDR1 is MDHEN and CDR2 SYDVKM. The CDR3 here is CASSLSGGASGNTIYF. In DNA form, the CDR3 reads TGTGCCAGCAGTTTATCGGGGGGCGCATCTGGAAACACCATATATTTT.

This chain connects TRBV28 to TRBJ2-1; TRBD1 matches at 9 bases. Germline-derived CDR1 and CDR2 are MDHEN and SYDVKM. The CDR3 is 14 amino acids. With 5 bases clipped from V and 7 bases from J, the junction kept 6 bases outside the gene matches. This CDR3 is CASSPGTGNNEQFF. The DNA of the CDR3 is TGTGCCAGCAGTCCCGGGACAGGGAATAATGAGCAGTTCTTC.

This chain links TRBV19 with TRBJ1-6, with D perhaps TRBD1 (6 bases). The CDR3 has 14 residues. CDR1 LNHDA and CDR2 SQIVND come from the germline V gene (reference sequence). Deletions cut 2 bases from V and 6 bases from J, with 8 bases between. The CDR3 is CASSITGTNSPLHF. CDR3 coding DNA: TGTGCCAGTAGTATAACAGGGACTAATTCACCCCTCCACTTT.

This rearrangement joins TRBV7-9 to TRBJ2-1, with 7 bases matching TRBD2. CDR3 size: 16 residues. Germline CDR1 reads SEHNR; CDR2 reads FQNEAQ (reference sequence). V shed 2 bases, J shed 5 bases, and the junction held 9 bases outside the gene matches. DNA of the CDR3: TGTGCCAGCAGCTTACTCTTAGCTAGCGGCAACAATGAGCAGTTCTTC. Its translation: CASSLLLASGNNEQFF.

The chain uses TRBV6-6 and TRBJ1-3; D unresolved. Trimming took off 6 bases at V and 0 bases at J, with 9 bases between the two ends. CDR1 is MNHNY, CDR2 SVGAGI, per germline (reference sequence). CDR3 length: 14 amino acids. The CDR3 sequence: CASSQTFSGNTIYF. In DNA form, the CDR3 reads TGTGCCAGCAGCCAGACATTCTCTGGAAACACCATATATTTT.

This CDR3 is CSAEPLETQYF. CDR3 sequence (DNA): TGCAGTGCTGAACCCCTGGAGACCCAGTACTTC. V and J are TRBV20-1 and TRBJ2-5, with D hard to call. V was pared by 5 bases and J by 5 bases, with 9 bases between. CDR3 length: 11 amino acids. CDR1 and CDR2 (germline): DFQATT, SNEGSKA (reference sequence).

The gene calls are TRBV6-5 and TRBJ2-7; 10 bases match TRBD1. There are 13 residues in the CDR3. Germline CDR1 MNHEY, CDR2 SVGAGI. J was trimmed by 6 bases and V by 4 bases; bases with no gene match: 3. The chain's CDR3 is CASSSRDRGEQYF. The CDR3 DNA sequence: TGTGCCAGCAGTTCCCGGGACAGGGGCGAGCAGTACTTC.

CDR3 bases: TGTGCCTGGAGCCCCATGGGGTTTGGCTACACCTTC. It encodes CAWSPMGFGYTF. This chain joins TRBV30 and TRBJ1-2; no clear D gene. Trimming took off 3 bases at V and 7 bases at J, with 12 bases between the two ends. The CDR3 has 12 residues. Germline CDR1 is GTSNPN and CDR2 is SVGIG (reference sequence).

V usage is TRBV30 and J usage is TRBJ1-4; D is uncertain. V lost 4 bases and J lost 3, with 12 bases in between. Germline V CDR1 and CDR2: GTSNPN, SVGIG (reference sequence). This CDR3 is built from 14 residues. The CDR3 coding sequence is TGTGCCTGGACTAGACCGTCTTCTAATGAAAAACTGTTTTTT. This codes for CAWTRPSSNEKLFF.

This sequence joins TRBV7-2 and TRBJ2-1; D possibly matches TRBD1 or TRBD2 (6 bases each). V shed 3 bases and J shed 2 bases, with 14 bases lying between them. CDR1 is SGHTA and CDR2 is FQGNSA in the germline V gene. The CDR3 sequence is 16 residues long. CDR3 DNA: TGTGCCAGCAGCTTTGACGCCGGGGGCGCCTACAATGAGCAGTTCTTC. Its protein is CASSFDAGGAYNEQFF.

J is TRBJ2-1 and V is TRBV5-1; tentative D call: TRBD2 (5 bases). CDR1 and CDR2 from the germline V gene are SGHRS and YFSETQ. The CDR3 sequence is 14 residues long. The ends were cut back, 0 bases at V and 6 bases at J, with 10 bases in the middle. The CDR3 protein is CASSLALAPNEQFF. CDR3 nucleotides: TGCGCCAGCAGCTTGGCCTTAGCGCCCAATGAGCAGTTCTTC.

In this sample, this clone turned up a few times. The CDR3 nucleotides are TGCGCCAGCAGCTTGGGGGCAGTTACTGAAGCTTTCTTT. Translated: CASSLGAVTEAFF. The J gene is TRBJ1-1, the V gene TRBV5-1; no reliable D call. Germline values: CDR1 SGHRS, CDR2 YFSETQ. V lost 0 bases and J 5 bases, leaving 8 bases between the germline ends. The CDR3 is 13 residues long.

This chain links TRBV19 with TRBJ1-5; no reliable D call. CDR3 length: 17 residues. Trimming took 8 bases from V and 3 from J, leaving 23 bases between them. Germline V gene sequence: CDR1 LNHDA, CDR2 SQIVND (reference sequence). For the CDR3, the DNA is TGTGCCAGTTTGACGAAGCCTACCGGGATGCCCAATCAGCCCCAGCATTTT. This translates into CASLTKPTGMPNQPQHF. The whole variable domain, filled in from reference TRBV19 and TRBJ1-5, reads DGGITQSPKYLFRKEGQNVTLSCEQNLNHDAMYWYRQDPGQGLRLIYYSQIVNDFQKGDIAEGYSVSREKKESFPLTVTSAQKNPTAFYLCASLTKPTGMPNQPQHFGDGTRLSIL.

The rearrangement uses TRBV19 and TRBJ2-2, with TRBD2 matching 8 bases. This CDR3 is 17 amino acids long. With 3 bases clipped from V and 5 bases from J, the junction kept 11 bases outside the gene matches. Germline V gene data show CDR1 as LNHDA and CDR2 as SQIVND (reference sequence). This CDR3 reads CASSILSGGGWTGELFF. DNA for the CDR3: TGTGCCAGTAGTATTCTCTCCGGCGGGGGGTGGACCGGGGAGCTGTTTTTT.

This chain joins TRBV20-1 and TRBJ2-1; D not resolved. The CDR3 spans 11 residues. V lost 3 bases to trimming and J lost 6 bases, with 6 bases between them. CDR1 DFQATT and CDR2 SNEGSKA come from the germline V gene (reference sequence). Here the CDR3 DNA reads TGCAGTGCTAGGATCCTCAATGAGCAGTTCTTC. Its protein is CSARILNEQFF.

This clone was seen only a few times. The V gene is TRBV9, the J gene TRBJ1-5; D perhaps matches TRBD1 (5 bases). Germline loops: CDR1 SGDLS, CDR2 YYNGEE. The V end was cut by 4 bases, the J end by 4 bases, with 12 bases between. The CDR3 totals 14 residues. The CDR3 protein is CASSTRDQNQPQHF. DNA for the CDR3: TGTGCCAGCAGCACCCGGGACCAAAATCAGCCCCAGCATTTT.

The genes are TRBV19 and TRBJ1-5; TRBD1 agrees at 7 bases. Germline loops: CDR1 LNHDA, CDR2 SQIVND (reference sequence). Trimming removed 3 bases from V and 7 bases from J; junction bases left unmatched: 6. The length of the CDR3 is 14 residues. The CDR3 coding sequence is TGTGCCAGTAGTATGGGAGACAGGGCGCAGCCCCAGCATTTT. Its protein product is CASSMGDRAQPQHF.

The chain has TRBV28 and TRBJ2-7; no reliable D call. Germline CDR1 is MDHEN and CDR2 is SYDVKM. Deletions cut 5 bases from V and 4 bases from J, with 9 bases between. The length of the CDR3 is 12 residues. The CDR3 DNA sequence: TGTGCCAGCAGTCCCCCCCGATACGAGCAGTACTTC. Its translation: CASSPPRYEQYF. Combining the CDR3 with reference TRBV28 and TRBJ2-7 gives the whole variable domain DVKVTQSSRYLVKRTGEKVFLECVQDMDHENMFWYRQDPGLGLRLIYFSYDVKMKEKGDIPEGYSVSREKKERFSLILESASTNQTSMYLCASSPPRYEQYFGPGTRLTVT.

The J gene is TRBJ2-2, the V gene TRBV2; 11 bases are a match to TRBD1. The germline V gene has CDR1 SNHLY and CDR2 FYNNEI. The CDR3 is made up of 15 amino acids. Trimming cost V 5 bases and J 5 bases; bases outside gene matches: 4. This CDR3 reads CASSPGTGGTGELFF. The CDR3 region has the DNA TGTGCCAGCAGTCCCGGGACAGGGGGTACCGGGGAGCTGTTTTTT.

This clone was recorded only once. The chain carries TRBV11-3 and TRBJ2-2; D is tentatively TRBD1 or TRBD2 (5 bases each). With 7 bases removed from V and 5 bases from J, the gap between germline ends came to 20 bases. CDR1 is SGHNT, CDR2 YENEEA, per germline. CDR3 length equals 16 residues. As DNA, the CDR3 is TGTGCCAGCAACGACCCGGGACCGCAAGGAACCGGGGAGCTGTTTTTT. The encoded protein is CASNDPGPQGTGELFF.

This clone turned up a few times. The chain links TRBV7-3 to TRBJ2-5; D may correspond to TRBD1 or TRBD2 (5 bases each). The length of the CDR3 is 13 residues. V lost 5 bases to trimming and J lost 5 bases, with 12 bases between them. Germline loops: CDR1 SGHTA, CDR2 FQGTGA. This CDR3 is CASSPGRGETQYF. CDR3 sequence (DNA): TGTGCCAGCAGCCCGGGACGCGGGGAGACCCAGTACTTC.

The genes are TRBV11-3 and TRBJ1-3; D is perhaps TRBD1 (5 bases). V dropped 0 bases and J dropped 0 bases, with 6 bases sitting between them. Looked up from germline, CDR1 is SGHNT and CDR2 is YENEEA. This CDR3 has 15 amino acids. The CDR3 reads CASSLDQGSGNTIYF. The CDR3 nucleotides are TGTGCCAGCAGCTTAGATCAGGGCTCTGGAAACACCATATATTTT.

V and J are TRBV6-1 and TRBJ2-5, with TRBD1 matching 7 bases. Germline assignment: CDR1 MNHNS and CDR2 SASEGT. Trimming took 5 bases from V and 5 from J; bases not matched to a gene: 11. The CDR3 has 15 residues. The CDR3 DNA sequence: TGTGCCAGCAGTCTACAACAGGGGCTGGGGGAGACCCAGTACTTC. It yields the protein CASSLQQGLGETQYF.

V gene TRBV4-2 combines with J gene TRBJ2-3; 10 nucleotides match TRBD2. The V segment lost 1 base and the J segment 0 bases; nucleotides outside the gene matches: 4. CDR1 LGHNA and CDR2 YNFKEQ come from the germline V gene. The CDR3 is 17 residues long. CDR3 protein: CASSQVAGGRSTDTQYF. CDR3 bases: TGTGCCAGCAGCCAAGTAGCGGGGGGCAGAAGCACAGATACGCAGTATTTT.